The 17 T cell receptor beta chains reported below all come from one sample, sequenced in a study of early T cells in non-severe SARS-CoV-2 infection. TCRdb reprocessed the 5' RACE reads via MiXCR and lists one record per CDR3 protein. The sample shows over 30,000 distinct CDR3 sequences, under 6% of them seen only once. Sequencing was carried out using whole blood. The receptors stem from an adult who was a healthcare worker with PCR-confirmed SARS-CoV-2 infection or an uninfected control (not recorded which).

This clonotype has at least ten counts. This rearrangement joins TRBV12-3 or TRBV12-4 to TRBJ2-5; 9 bases line up with TRBD1. The CDR3 is 14 amino acids. The trim removed 9 bases at V and 4 bases at J, leaving 9 bases unmatched. CDR3 nucleotide sequence: TGTGCCAGTAGAACAGGGGGCGGAGGAGAGACCCAGTACTTC. Encoded protein: CASRTGGGGETQYF.

This clonotype was counted between two and nine times. This chain links TRBV6-6 with TRBJ2-7; D ambiguous. CDR1 MNHNY and CDR2 SVGAGI come from the germline V gene (reference sequence). The V and J ends lost 5 bases and 3 bases respectively, with 5 bases between them. The CDR3 is made up of 11 amino acids. CDR3 in amino acids: CASSPYYEQYF. The CDR3 coding sequence is TGTGCCAGCAGTCCGTACTACGAGCAGTACTTC.

CDR3 region: CASSMDPHNSPLHF. CDR3 coding DNA: TGTGCCAGCAGCATGGACCCGCATAATTCACCCCTCCACTTT. The V call is TRBV11-2, the J call TRBJ1-6, with D uncertain. V lost 5 bases to trimming and J lost 5 bases, with 10 bases between them. CDR3 size: 14 residues. Germline loops: CDR1 SGHAT, CDR2 FQNNGV.

This clonotype came up many times. J is TRBJ2-6 and V is TRBV20-1, with TRBD1 identical over 7 bases. Germline V gene lookup returns CDR1 DFQATT and CDR2 SNEGSKA (reference sequence). Trimming took 0 bases from V and 3 from J; bases not matched to a gene: 8. This CDR3 has 17 residues. The CDR3 DNA is TGCAGTGCTAGAGATTCTTTAGGGGGCGGTGGGGCCAACGTCCTGACTTTC. Protein: CSARDSLGGGGANVLTF.

This clonotype occurred many times. This chain uses TRBV10-2 with TRBJ2-7; D uncertain. Germline assignment: CDR1 WSHSY and CDR2 SAAADI. This CDR3 is built from 11 residues. V shed 3 bases and J shed 4 bases, with 4 bases lying between them. The CDR3 spells CASSESYEQYF. CDR3 nucleotides: TGCGCCAGCAGTGAAAGTTACGAGCAGTACTTC.

This clonotype was recorded at least ten times. The V and J genes are TRBV27 and TRBJ1-1; maybe TRBD1 (6 bases). CDR3 length: 16 amino acids. Germline V lookup: CDR1 MNHEY, CDR2 SMNVEV (reference sequence). Trimming left V 5 bases short and J 1 base short, with 17 bases between. The CDR3 nucleotides read TGTGCCAGCAGTGCCTACAGGGCCCCCAGGAACACTGAAGCTTTCTTT. Translating gives CASSAYRAPRNTEAFF.

The V gene is TRBV20-1, the J gene TRBJ2-3, with D perhaps matching TRBD2 (6 bases). Germline CDR1 DFQATT, CDR2 SNEGSKA (reference sequence). The CDR3 contains 13 residues. Trimming left V 6 bases short and J 0 bases short, with 10 bases between. CDR3 protein: CSAVLASTDTQYF. The CDR3 bases are TGCAGTGCAGTACTAGCTAGCACAGATACGCAGTATTTT.

The chain uses TRBV27 and TRBJ2-3, with D hard to call. CDR1 and CDR2 (germline): MNHEY, SMNVEV (reference sequence). CDR3 length equals 13 residues. V shed 3 bases and J shed 1 base, with 5 bases lying between them. DNA of the CDR3: TGTGCCAGCAGTTTCGGCCGCACAGATACGCAGTATTTT. It is translated as CASSFGRTDTQYF.

This clonotype has ten or more counts. The chain is built from TRBV10-3 and TRBJ2-1, with D uncertain. The CDR3 is 12 residues long. Germline V gene data show CDR1 as ENHRY and CDR2 as SYGVKD. V was clipped by 4 bases and J by 2 bases, with 3 bases between them. The CDR3 spells CAISAAYNEQFF. As DNA, the CDR3 is TGTGCCATCAGTGCAGCCTACAATGAGCAGTTCTTC.

This clonotype has a count of ten or more. The rearrangement uses TRBV18 and TRBJ2-7, with no clear D. The CDR3 covers 14 residues. V lost 2 bases and J lost 6, with 14 bases in between. Germline CDR1 is KGHSH and CDR2 is LQKENI. CDR3 in amino acids: CASSPGLRTSEQYF. Here the CDR3 DNA reads TGTGCCAGCTCACCAGGGTTGCGAACCTCCGAGCAGTACTTC. The variable domain in full, with the rest retrieved from reference TRBV18 and TRBJ2-7, is NAGVMQNPRHLVRRRGQEARLRCSPMKGHSHVYWYRQLPEEGLKFMVYLQKENIIDESGMPKERFSAEFPKEGPSILRIQQVVRGDSAAYFCASSPGLRTSEQYFGPGTRLTVT.

In its sample, this clonotype is medium-sized. The chain employs TRBV7-6 and TRBJ2-5, with a weak D call TRBD2 (5 bases). Germline V lookup: CDR1 SGHVS, CDR2 FNYEAQ. This CDR3 spans 13 amino acids. V was clipped by 5 bases and J by 5 bases, with 12 bases between them. The CDR3 protein is CASSILATETQYF. As DNA, the CDR3 is TGTGCCAGCAGCATCTTAGCGACGGAGACCCAGTACTTC.

The count of this clonotype is one. This may arise from a read error, as a much more abundant clone is one base away. This chain joins TRBV27 and TRBJ2-7; 8 nucleotides align to TRBD1. CDR1 is MNHEY, CDR2 SMNVEV, per germline (reference sequence). The CDR3 is 13 amino acids. The CDR3 spells CASSFQGADERYF. CDR3 DNA: TGTGCCAGCAGTTTCCAGGGGGCGGACGAGCGGTACTTC.

This clonotype was seen once. The V call is TRBV4-3, the J call TRBJ1-1; tentative D call: TRBD1 (6 bases). Per germline, CDR1 LGHNA and CDR2 YSLEER. This CDR3 has 14 amino acids. The V end lost 6 bases, the J end lost 3 bases, and 14 bases lay between the germline ends. CDR3 sequence reads: CASREQGFDTEAFF. CDR3 bases: TGCGCCAGCAGAGAACAGGGATTCGACACTGAAGCTTTCTTT.

This clonotype was found many times. CDR3 coding DNA: TGTGCCAGCAGTTACCGGACAGGAGGTGAAGCTTTCTTT. Protein: CASSYRTGGEAFF. The rearrangement uses TRBV5-6 and TRBJ1-1; 7 positions agree with TRBD1. CDR1 and CDR2 (germline): SGHDT, YYEEEE. V was clipped by 5 bases and J by 7 bases; unmatched bases: 8. This CDR3 has 13 residues.

The rearrangement uses TRBV9 and TRBJ1-2; D uncertain. CDR1 and CDR2 (germline): SGDLS, YYNGEE. V was pared by 3 bases and J by 6 bases, with 18 bases between. There are 15 residues in the CDR3. DNA of the CDR3: TGTGCCAGCAGCGGAGAGGGCAGGCTAGTAGATGGCTACACCTTC. Amino acids: CASSGEGRLVDGYTF.

This clonotype was observed many times. The CDR3 coding sequence is TGTGCCAGCAGCCCTCGGACAGCAAGTCAGTTCTTC. Translated: CASSPRTASQFF. V and J are TRBV7-2 and TRBJ2-1; D may be TRBD1 (6 bases). This CDR3 has 12 amino acids. Germline CDR1 reads SGHTA; CDR2 reads FQGNSA. V shed 5 bases and J shed 13 bases, with 15 bases lying between them.

In its sample, this clonotype was seen a few times. The chain employs TRBV6-2 or TRBV6-3 and TRBJ2-1, with D tentatively TRBD2 (6 bases). This CDR3 spans 17 amino acids. The V gene's germline CDR1 is MNHEY and CDR2 SVGEGT. V lost 0 bases to trimming and J lost 3 bases, with 15 bases between them. DNA for the CDR3: TGTGCCAGCAGTTACTCCGGCGGACTAAGGAGCTACAATGAGCAGTTCTTC. This gives the protein CASSYSGGLRSYNEQFF.